This T cell receptor (beta chain) was sequenced for a study of blood T cell repertoires in COVID-19. The overall study: Researchers got acute and convalescent COVID-19 samples from the United States, Italy and Spain. PBMCs, B-cell-depleted T cells, or T cells were the source of the cDNA or gDNA that made up the material.

This CDR3 is 14 amino acids long. V trimming: 3 bases; J trimming: 4 bases; junction bases outside the gene matches: 5. Germline V gives CDR1 MNHNS, CDR2 SASEGT. This clone was detected a few times. Authors' analysis steps: Amplification of reference gene primers provided the estimated nucleated cell counts. Sequencing was performed with immunoSEQ multiplex PCR; in TCRdb, only in-frame clones are kept and a portion is missing. The V and J calls and clone size are taken from that table; D and trimming were inferred from the DNA. The sample lists around 220,000 clones, approximately 80% occurring once. The receptor was derived from an elderly woman with active or convalescent COVID-19. Sequenced input: peripheral blood. This chain uses TRBV6-1 with TRBJ1-2; TRBD1 aligns across 7 bases. The CDR3 nucleotides read TGTGCCAGCAGTGAGCGCGGGACAGTCTATGGCTACACCTTC. Protein sequence: CASSERGTVYGYTF.